This passage covers 15 T cell receptor beta chains from one sample sequenced in a study of blood T cells in healthy people across ages. Combining a sample-barcoded 5' primer with a J-beta primer mix, a second PCR ran for roughly 7 to 12 cycles. TCRdb redid the calling of the 5' RACE reads with MiXCR, one entry per CDR3 protein. The sample contains about 680,000 distinct CDR3 sequences, 49% of which appear only once. The sample was blood. The receptors derive from a woman aged 60-75 years in good health.

V and J are TRBV7-2 and TRBJ2-5, with D uncertain. This CDR3 is 14 amino acids long. Germline loops: CDR1 SGHTA, CDR2 FQGNSA. Between the trimmed V and J ends, which lost 2 bases and 0 bases, there was a span of 7 bases. In nucleotides, the CDR3 is TGTGCCAGCAGCTTAAGGGTGGACCAAGAGACCCAGTACTTC. This gives the protein CASSLRVDQETQYF.

Points on this clonotype: A much more abundant neighbour one base away suggests this may be a read error. This chain connects TRBV5-6 to TRBJ1-2, with a tentative D call TRBD1 (5 bases). This CDR3 comprises 15 residues. Deletions cut 5 bases from V and 8 bases from J, with 22 bases between. CDR1 is SGHDT and CDR2 is YYEEEE in the germline V gene. CDR3 region: CASRVRAGLGSGYTF. In DNA form, the CDR3 reads TGTGCCAGCAGGGTGCGTGCGGGACTGGGATCCGGCTACACCTTC.

The chain recombines TRBV20-1 with TRBJ2-7; TRBD2 is a possible D gene (7 bases). The V and J ends lost 6 bases and 3 bases respectively, with 18 bases between them. The CDR3 is 14 amino acids. Germline V gene lookup returns CDR1 DFQATT and CDR2 SNEGSKA (reference sequence). This chain's CDR3 is CSAEGGTALYEQYF. CDR3 DNA sequence: TGCAGTGCAGAGGGGGGGACTGCGCTCTACGAGCAGTACTTC.

The rearrangement joins TRBV7-6 to TRBJ2-5; D unclear. The CDR3 contains 15 residues. Deletions cut 5 bases from V and 11 bases from J, with 24 bases between. Germline V gene sequence: CDR1 SGHVS, CDR2 FNYEAQ. Here the CDR3 reads CASSLQGYSYNEQYF. The CDR3, as DNA: TGTGCCAGCAGCCTCCAAGGGTATTCCTACAATGAGCAGTACTTC.

The chain employs TRBV27 and TRBJ2-7; 10 bases line up with TRBD1. The J segment lost 4 bases and the V segment lost 5 bases, leaving 5 bases of the junction unmatched. The CDR3 is 14 amino acids. CDR1 is MNHEY and CDR2 is SMNVEV in the germline V gene (reference sequence). CDR3 DNA sequence: TGTGCCAGCAGTCCCGGGACAGGGGAGTACGAGCAGTACTTC. Protein product: CASSPGTGEYEQYF.

This clonotype was detected only a few times. The chain is built from TRBV5-6 and TRBJ1-1; D ambiguous. V lost 2 bases and J lost 1, with 6 bases in between. Germline assignment: CDR1 SGHDT and CDR2 YYEEEE. This CDR3 contains 13 residues. CDR3 protein: CASSFSANTEAFF. CDR3 nucleotide sequence: TGTGCCAGCAGCTTTTCGGCGAACACTGAAGCTTTCTTT. Using reference TRBV5-6 and TRBJ1-1 for the parts outside the CDR3, the full variable domain is DAGVTQSPTHLIKTRGQQVTLRCSPKSGHDTVSWYQQALGQGPQFIFQYYEEEERQRGNFPDRFSGHQFPNYSSELNVNALLLGDSALYLCASSFSANTEAFFGQGTRLTVV.

The J gene is TRBJ2-7, the V gene TRBV20-1; D remains ambiguous. Germline V gives CDR1 DFQATT, CDR2 SNEGSKA (reference sequence). The V gene lost 3 bases and the J gene lost 0 bases, with 12 bases spanning the gap. The CDR3 consists of 14 residues. In nucleotides, the CDR3 is TGCAGTGCTAGTCGGCAGAGCGCCTCCTACGAGCAGTACTTC. The encoded protein is CSASRQSASYEQYF.

The chain combines TRBV20-1 with TRBJ1-1, with unresolved D. CDR1 DFQATT and CDR2 SNEGSKA come from the germline V gene (reference sequence). This CDR3 contains 12 residues. Trimming shortened V by 3 bases and J by 4 bases, and 9 bases separated the two germline ends. The CDR3 bases are TGCAGTGCTAGTTCGGGGTTCACTGAAGCTTTCTTT. It encodes CSASSGFTEAFF.

The chain employs TRBV11-3 and TRBJ2-5; D tentatively reads TRBD1 or TRBD2 (6 bases each). Per germline, CDR1 SGHNT and CDR2 YENEEA. V lost 2 bases and J 5 bases, leaving 18 bases between the germline ends. The CDR3 is 16 residues long. The CDR3 reads CASSLTPQGGPETQYF. CDR3 in DNA: TGTGCCAGCAGCTTAACCCCACAAGGGGGGCCGGAGACCCAGTACTTC.

With respect to this clonotype: A much larger clone differs by one base, so this may be a read error. The J gene is TRBJ1-2, the V gene TRBV29-1; no reliable D call. The CDR3 contains 12 residues. Trimming stripped 7 bases from V and 6 bases from J, with 15 bases between. Germline V gives CDR1 SQVTM, CDR2 ANQGSEA. The CDR3 region has the DNA TGCAGCGGTCTCGACGGGAATCATGGCTACACCTTC. Translated, it gives CSGLDGNHGYTF.

For this clonotype: The junction does not match germline at one end; this may be a read error. The chain links TRBV20-1 to TRBJ2-4, with D perhaps matching TRBD2 (6 bases). The J call is doubtful: the DNA matches TRBJ2-7 better. The germline CDR1 and CDR2 sequences are DFQATT and SNEGSKA (reference sequence). The CDR3 sequence is 15 residues long. The CDR3 DNA reads as TGCAGTACTAGAGATCGTAGGGGACTCTCCTACGAGCAGTACTTC. Residues: CSTRDRRGLSYEQYF.

CDR3: CASSSPSGGRDKNIQYF. In DNA form, the CDR3 reads TGTGCCAGCAGTTCCCCCTCAGGGGGCCGAGACAAAAACATTCAGTACTTC. V usage is TRBV28 and J usage is TRBJ2-7, with TRBD1 matching 8 bases. The J call may be incorrect, as the DNA end agrees better with TRBJ2-4. The CDR3 loop spans 17 amino acids. CDR1 MDHEN and CDR2 SYDVKM come from the germline V gene.

The gene calls are TRBV15 and TRBJ2-7, with 9 bases lining up with TRBD1. This CDR3 comprises 15 residues. Per germline, CDR1 LNHNV and CDR2 YYDKDF (reference sequence). The J segment lost 7 bases and the V segment lost 1 base, leaving 8 bases of the junction unmatched. The CDR3 here is CATSRGRGTGSEQYF. Written as DNA, the CDR3 is TGTGCCACCAGCAGAGGTCGCGGGACAGGGAGTGAGCAGTACTTC.

The chain links TRBV20-1 to TRBJ2-7; TRBD1 is a possible D gene (6 bases). Germline V CDR1 and CDR2: DFQATT, SNEGSKA (reference sequence). CDR3 length: 15 residues. Trimming stripped 0 bases from V and 0 bases from J, with 12 bases between. CDR3 coding DNA: TGCAGTGCTAGAGATATACAGGGCAGCTCCTACGAGCAGTACTTC. It encodes CSARDIQGSSYEQYF.

This clonotype has just a few counts. The V gene is TRBV10-3, the J gene TRBJ2-5; 10 bases are a match to TRBD2. The CDR3 loop spans 13 amino acids. Trimming took 7 bases from V and 4 from J; bases not matched to a gene: 3. The germline CDR1 and CDR2 sequences are ENHRY and SYGVKD. CDR3 nucleotide sequence: TGTGCCATCACAAAGCGGGAGGGAGAGACCCAGTACTTC. Translated: CAITKREGETQYF.